Below, one T cell receptor (beta chain) is given with its context. The antigen remains undetermined. This sample is part of a study of blood T cells in healthy people across ages. Background on the study: Template switching caught about one barcoded beta molecule for each two T cells.

PCR was performed a second time for about 7 to 11 cycles using a sample-barcoded 5' primer and a J-beta primer mix. Each cDNA molecule, via a template-switch adaptor with 12 random nucleotides, was tagged. TCRdb passed the 5' RACE reads through MiXCR, listing each CDR3 protein once. The data show about 570,000 distinct CDR3 sequences, 25% to 30% seen once. Study conclusions and caveats: Both higher diversity and more naive CD4+ cells marked long-lived donors when set against aged donors. Researchers judged that diversity estimates from one million T cells fell short of true values.

This TCR was recovered from a woman in her seventies in good health. What was sequenced was blood.

CDR3 nucleotides: TGCGCCAGCAGCCAAGTCCTCAATGAGCAGTTCTTC. Translating gives CASSQVLNEQFF. The chain links TRBV4-1 to TRBJ2-1; D is unresolved. In germline, CDR1 is MGHRA, CDR2 YSYEKL. V was cut by 1 base and J by 6 bases, with 4 bases left in between. This CDR3 region has 12 residues.